This T cell receptor beta chain emerged from a study of OX40 agonist ivuxolimab in advanced cancers. About the research overall: Checkpoint inhibitors had been given previously to roughly 36% of patients.

Germline loops: CDR1 SGDLS, CDR2 YYNGEE. The J segment lost 4 bases and the V segment lost 0 bases, leaving 7 bases of the junction unmatched. The CDR3 has 17 amino acids. Here immunoSEQ multiplex PCR was the method, and the copy in TCRdb shows in-frame clones only, minus some. This table holds about 59,000 clones, around 85% found once. This material consisted of CD4+ or CD8+ T cells sorted from blood, taken in a trial of the OX40 agonist ivuxolimab. The TCR originated in an adult with an advanced solid tumor such as melanoma, head and neck, liver or kidney cancer. J is TRBJ2-5 and V is TRBV9; 12 bases map to TRBD2. DNA of the CDR3: TGTGCCAGCAGCGTAGGGCTAGCGGGGGGGCCAGGAGAGACCCAGTACTTC. This sequence encodes CASSVGLAGGPGETQYF.